The rows below give T cell receptor beta chains drawn from one sample of a study of a mutant IDH1 vaccine in newly diagnosed glioma. Produced via immunoSEQ multiplex PCR; TCRdb's table is partial and in-frame only. Altogether around 76,000 clones are present, approximately 85% being singletons, with the ten largest covering approximately 0.8%. These receptors' targets are unknown. The source material was PBMCs, sampled from a glioma patient whose treatment included an IDH1 peptide vaccine. The receptors originated from a woman aged 50 to 60 with glioma. Each CDR3 is given with its conserved first and last residue. A D gene is named only where the DNA matches it firmly. Clone size is stated in some rows and not others, as once, few, many or a class when expanded.

>TRBD2|.|TRBJ2-2|TRBV5-5
TGTGCCAGCAGATCGGGACTAGCGGGAGAAGGGCTGTTTTTT
CASRSGLAGEGLFF
>.|.|TRBJ1-5|TRBV7-9
TGTGCCAGCAGTTCAGACTGGAGGCAGCCCCAGCATTTT
CASSSDWRQPQHF
>.|.|TRBJ2-7|TRBV10-2
TGCGCCAGCAGTGAGTGGGACGAAGCCTACGAGCAGTACTTC
CASSEWDEAYEQYF
>.|.|TRBJ2-3|TRBV6-5
TGTGCCAGCAGACCCCAGGGACAAGTCACAGATACGCAGTATTTT
CASRPQGQVTDTQYF
>.|.|TRBJ1-5|TRBV28
TGTGCCAGCAGTTTATGGGGTCAGCCCCAGCATTTT
CASSLWGQPQHF
>.|.|TRBJ2-1|TRBV12-5
TGTGCTAGTGGTTTGGTCGTACAATACCTCAATGAGCAGTTCTTC
CASGLVVQYLNEQFF
>.|.|TRBJ2-7|TRBV11-2
TGTGCCAGCAGGTCCTCGGACGAGCAGTACTTC
CASRSSDEQYF
>.|once|TRBJ1-3|TRBV28
TGTGCCAGCAGTTTTTGGCAGGGGTCTTGGGACACCATATATTTT
CASSFWQGSWDTIYF
>TRBD2|.|TRBJ2-7|TRBV7-9
TGTGCCAGCAGTTCTATAGCGGGAGGTTCCTACGAGCAGTACTTC
CASSSIAGGSYEQYF
>.|.|TRBJ1-1|TRBV18
TGTGCCAGCTCACAGGGTATAGGCACTGAAGCTTTCTTT
CASSQGIGTEAFF
>.|.|TRBJ1-2|TRBV28
TGTGCCAGCGATGCCCACAGGGACTATGGCTACACCTTC
CASDAHRDYGYTF
>.|once|TRBJ1-2|TRBV5-4
TGTGCCAGCAGCTTTGGCGCTCCCACCGGGACTCTGAAGTACACCTTC
CASSFGAPTGTLKYTF
>.|.|TRBJ2-3|TRBV20-1
TGCAGTGCTAAGACAGGAGATACGCAGTATTTT
CSAKTGDTQYF
>TRBD1|.|TRBJ2-3|TRBV18
TGTGCCAGCTCACCGGGACAGGGGTTAACAGATACGCAGTATTTT
CASSPGQGLTDTQYF
>.|.|TRBJ1-3|TRBV5-1
TGCGCCAGCAGCTTAGACACGGCTGGAAACACCATATATTTT
CASSLDTAGNTIYF
>.|.|TRBJ2-3|TRBV21-1
TGTGCCAGCAGCAAAAAAGACAGGGGGCCCAGCACAGATACGCAGTATTTT
CASSKKDRGPSTDTQYF
>TRBD1|.|TRBJ1-1|TRBV6-5
TGTGCCAGCAGACCGCAACAGGGGAGGAGCACTGAAGCTTTCTTT
CASRPQQGRSTEAFF
>.|.|TRBJ2-7|TRBV28
TGTGCCAGCAGTTTTGGCACGAGGGAGAGGAGAAACGAGCAGTACTTC
CASSFGTRERRNEQYF
>.|.|TRBJ2-7|TRBV4-1
TGCGCCAGCGATCCGAGGGGATCGGGCTACGAGCAGTACTTC
CASDPRGSGYEQYF
>.|.|TRBJ2-1|TRBV6-1
TGTGCCAGCAGTGACACAGGAACAGATCCCTGGGTCCGCTACAATGAGCAGTTCTTC
CASSDTGTDPWVRYNEQFF
>.|.|TRBJ2-4|TRBV19
TGTGCCGTTAGTAATGGTGGGGGAGAAGGCATTCAGTACTTC
CAVSNGGGEGIQYF
>.|.|TRBJ1-1|TRBV7-9
TGTGCCAGCAGCTCATCATATGAAGCTTTCTTT
CASSSSYEAFF
>.|once|TRBJ1-3|TRBV10-3
TGTGCCATCAGTGAAACGGTCTCAGGAAACACCATATATTTT
CAISETVSGNTIYF
>.|.|TRBJ2-2|TRBV15
TGTGCCACCAGCAGGACGGGGGCTCGCACCGGGGAGCTGTTTTTT
CATSRTGARTGELFF
>TRBD1|.|TRBJ2-7|TRBV10-3
TGTGCCATCAGTGTGGACAGGTCTCAGAACCACGAGCAGTACTTC
CAISVDRSQNHEQYF
>.|.|TRBJ2-5|TRBV30
TGTGCCTGGAGTGTTTCCAAACTACCAGGACAAGAGACCCAGTACTTC
CAWSVSKLPGQETQYF
>TRBD1|.|TRBJ1-5|TRBV2
TGTGCCAGCAGTGAGGGACAGGGGGCTAGTCAGCCCCAGCATTTT
CASSEGQGASQPQHF
>.|few|TRBJ1-1|TRBV6-1
TGTGCCAGCAGTGAGACCAGGAACACTGAAGCTTTCTTT
CASSETRNTEAFF
>TRBD2|.|TRBJ2-3|TRBV7-2
TGTGCCAGCAGCTTAGGTAGCGGGAGTTACACAGATACGCAGTATTTT
CASSLGSGSYTDTQYF
>.|.|TRBJ2-3|TRBV10-1
TGCGCCAGCAAACTTCTCACAGATACGCAGTATTTT
CASKLLTDTQYF
>.|.|TRBJ2-7|TRBV2
TGTGCCAGCAGTGAAGGCCAGCGAGAGAACTACGAGCAGTACTTC
CASSEGQRENYEQYF
>.|few|TRBJ1-2|TRBV5-1
TGCGCCAGCAGCTTGGAGGGGTCGGGCGGCTACACCTTC
CASSLEGSGGYTF